The 7 T cell receptor beta chains below all came from one sample that was sequenced in a study of blood T cell repertoires in COVID-19. This table comes from immunoSEQ multiplex PCR, and its TCRdb copy is limited to in-frame clones, with some not included. Of roughly 80,000 clones in the sample, approximately 83% were seen once. Material: peripheral blood. The origin of the receptors is a woman of 80 years or more with acute or convalescent COVID-19.

The gene calls are TRBV6-6 and TRBJ2-3; 10 positions agree with TRBD1. V dropped 10 bases and J dropped 3; count of bases not matched to a gene: 7. Germline V gene sequence: CDR1 MNHNY, CDR2 SVGAGI (reference sequence). The length of the CDR3 is 14 residues. CDR3 in amino acids: CATDPGQGTDTQYF. The CDR3 DNA is TGTGCCACAGATCCGGGACAGGGGACAGATACGCAGTATTTT.

This chain links TRBV7-9 with TRBJ2-5, with TRBD1 as a possible D gene (6 bases). CDR1 is SEHNR, CDR2 FQNEAQ, per germline (reference sequence). The CDR3 is 15 amino acids. The V gene lost 5 bases and the J gene lost 2 bases, with 15 bases spanning the gap. The CDR3 DNA is TGTGCCAGCAGCCCGCTCGGGACACAACAAGAGACCCAGTACTTC. Amino acids: CASSPLGTQQETQYF.

In DNA, the CDR3 is TGTGCCAGCAGCGAGCGGAGCACAGATACGCAGTATTTT. This translates into CASSERSTDTQYF. The chain couples TRBV7-2 to TRBJ2-3, with a tentative D call TRBD2 (5 bases). Germline V lookup: CDR1 SGHTA, CDR2 FQGNSA. Trimming removed 5 bases from V and 0 bases from J, with 6 bases in between. This CDR3 has 13 amino acids.

The DNA for the CDR3 is TGTGCCAGCAGTTTAAGACAGGTGGTTCAAAAGTACTTC. Protein product: CASSLRQVVQKYF. This sequence joins TRBV12-3 or TRBV12-4 and TRBJ2-7; the D gene is possibly TRBD1 (6 bases). There are 13 residues in the CDR3. V shed 2 bases and J shed 11 bases, with 16 bases lying between them.

This clone was found once. The chain links TRBV2 to TRBJ2-3, with a weak D call TRBD2 (5 bases). V gave up 4 bases and J gave up 5 bases, with 10 bases separating them. The CDR3 sequence is 13 residues long. Germline CDR1 is SNHLY and CDR2 is FYNNEI. The DNA of the CDR3 is TGTGCCAGCAGTGGGACTGGAGGAGATACGCAGTATTTT. It yields the protein CASSGTGGDTQYF.

The chain uses TRBV6-5 and TRBJ2-3; 8 bases align to TRBD1. The CDR3 has 14 residues. CDR1 and CDR2 from the germline V gene are MNHEY and SVGAGI. V trimming: 4 bases; J trimming: 7 bases; junction bases outside the gene matches: 7. Written as DNA, the CDR3 is TGTGCCAGCAGTTCCAGGGGGCCGAGGAATACGCAGTATTTT. It encodes CASSSRGPRNTQYF.

This rearrangement joins TRBV28 to TRBJ2-1; unclear D gene. The V gene lost 3 bases and the J gene lost 0 bases, with 9 bases spanning the gap. The CDR3 contains 15 residues. Germline V gene sequence: CDR1 MDHEN, CDR2 SYDVKM. DNA of the CDR3: TGTGCCAGCAGTTTTGCGGTGAGCTCCTACAATGAGCAGTTCTTC. Its translation: CASSFAVSSYNEQFF.